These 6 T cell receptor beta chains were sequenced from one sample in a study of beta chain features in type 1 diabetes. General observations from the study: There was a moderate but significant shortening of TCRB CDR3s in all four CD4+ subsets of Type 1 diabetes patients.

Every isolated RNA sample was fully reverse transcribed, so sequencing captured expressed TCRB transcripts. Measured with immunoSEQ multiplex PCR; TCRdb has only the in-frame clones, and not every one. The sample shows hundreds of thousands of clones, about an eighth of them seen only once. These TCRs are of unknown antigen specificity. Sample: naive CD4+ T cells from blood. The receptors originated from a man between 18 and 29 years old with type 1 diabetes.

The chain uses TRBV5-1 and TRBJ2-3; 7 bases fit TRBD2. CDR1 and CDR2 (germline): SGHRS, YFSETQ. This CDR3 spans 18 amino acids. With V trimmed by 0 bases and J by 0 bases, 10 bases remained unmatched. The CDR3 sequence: CASSLARLADTSTDTQYF. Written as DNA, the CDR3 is TGCGCCAGCAGCTTGGCCAGACTAGCAGATACTAGCACAGATACGCAGTATTTT. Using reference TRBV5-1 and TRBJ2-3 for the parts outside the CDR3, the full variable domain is KAGVTQTPRYLIKTRGQQVTLSCSPISGHRSVSWYQQTPGQGLQFLFEYFSETQRNKGNFPGRFSGRQFSNSRSEMNVSTLELGDSALYLCASSLARLADTSTDTQYFGPGTRLTVL.

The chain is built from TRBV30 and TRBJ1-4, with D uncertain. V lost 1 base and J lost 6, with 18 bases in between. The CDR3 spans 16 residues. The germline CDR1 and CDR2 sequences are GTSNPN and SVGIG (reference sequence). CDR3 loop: CAWSEPGRPEYEKLFF. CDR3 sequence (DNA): TGTGCCTGGAGTGAGCCCGGGAGGCCGGAGTATGAAAAACTGTTTTTT. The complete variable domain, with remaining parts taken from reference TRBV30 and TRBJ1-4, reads SQTIHQWPATLVQPVGSPLSLECTVEGTSNPNLYWYRQAAGRGLQLLFYSVGIGQISSEVPQNLSASRPQDRQFILSSKKLLLSDSGFYLCAWSEPGRPEYEKLFFGSGTQLSVL.

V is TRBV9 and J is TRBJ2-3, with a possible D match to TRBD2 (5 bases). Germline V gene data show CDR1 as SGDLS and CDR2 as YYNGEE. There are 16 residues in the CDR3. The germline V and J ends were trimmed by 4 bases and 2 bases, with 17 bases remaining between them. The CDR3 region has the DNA TGTGCCAGCAGCCGGCGGGCAGTCGGACTCACAGATACGCAGTATTTT. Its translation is CASSRRAVGLTDTQYF.

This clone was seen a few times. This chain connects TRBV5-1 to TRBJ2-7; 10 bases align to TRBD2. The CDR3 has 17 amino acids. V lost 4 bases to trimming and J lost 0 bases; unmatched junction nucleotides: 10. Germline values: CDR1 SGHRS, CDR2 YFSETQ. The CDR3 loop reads CASSETSSGGSSYEQYF. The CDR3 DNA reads TGCGCCAGCAGCGAGACATCTAGCGGGGGCTCCTCCTACGAGCAGTACTTC.

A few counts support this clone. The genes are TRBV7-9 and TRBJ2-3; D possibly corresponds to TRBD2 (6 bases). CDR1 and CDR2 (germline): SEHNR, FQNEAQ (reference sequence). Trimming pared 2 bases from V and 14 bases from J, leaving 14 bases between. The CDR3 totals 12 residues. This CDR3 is CASSLLGGALYF. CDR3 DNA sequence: TGTGCCAGCAGCTTACTCGGCGGGGCTTTGTATTTT.

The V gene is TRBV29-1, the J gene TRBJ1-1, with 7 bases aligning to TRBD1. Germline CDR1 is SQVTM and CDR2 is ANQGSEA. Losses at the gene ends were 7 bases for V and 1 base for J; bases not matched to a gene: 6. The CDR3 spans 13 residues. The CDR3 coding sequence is TGCAGCGCCGGGGACAGTTCGAACACTGAAGCTTTCTTT. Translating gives CSAGDSSNTEAFF.